One sample yielded the 2 T cell receptor beta chains listed below, sequenced in a study of CD8+CD57+ T cells in acquired aplastic anemia. Genomic DNA constituted the template upon which TCR beta VDJ and CDR3 profiling was performed. TCRdb itself ran the reads through MiXCR, one entry per CDR3 protein. The data contain a few hundred thousand distinct CDR3 sequences, approximately 79% of them singletons. Patients sequenced had flow cytometry evidence of CD8+CD57+ cell expansion. The sample taken for sequencing was sorted CD4+, CD8+, or CD8+CD57+ T cells (not recorded which) from PBMCs. These receptor sequences come from a human donor with aplastic anemia.

There are a few counts of this clonotype. Because it lacks the conserved phenylalanine or tryptophan at the end, this CDR3 is likely a read error. It is unclear where the CDR3 begins or ends on the DNA, so no DNA is shown, and the CDR3 is as TCRdb lists it. The chain recombines TRBV2 with TRBJ1-1; the D segment call TRBD1 is taken from the table without a DNA check. With termini counted, the CDR3 has 15 amino acids. CDR1 and CDR2 (germline): SNHLY, FYNNEI. The CDR3 is CASGDGGTDTTEFFP.

This chain uses TRBV20-1 with TRBJ2-2; D gene unclear. V dropped 4 bases and J dropped 1 base, with 10 bases sitting between them. Germline CDR1 DFQATT, CDR2 SNEGSKA (reference sequence). The CDR3 consists of 14 residues. The CDR3 DNA reads TGCAGTGCTACCCTCGGGCGGAACACCGGGGAGCTGTTTTTT. Its translation is CSATLGRNTGELFF.